This entry lists 14 T cell receptor beta chains sequenced from one sample in a study of control samples from healthy donors and cancer patients. Assay used: immunoSEQ multiplex PCR; TCRdb lists only in-frame clones, some missing. The data contain roughly 200,000 clones, around 94% of them singletons. Sequencing input: blood. These receptors came from a man aged 45-65 years in good health.

The J gene is TRBJ2-1, the V gene TRBV7-9; 8 positions agree with TRBD1. The trim removed 3 bases at V and 4 bases at J, leaving 5 bases unmatched. This CDR3 is 15 amino acids long. Germline V gives CDR1 SEHNR, CDR2 FQNEAQ (reference sequence). The CDR3 nucleotides read TGTGCCAGCAGCTTGGACAGGGAAGGGTACAATGAGCAGTTCTTC. Translated: CASSLDREGYNEQFF.

The V gene is TRBV30, the J gene TRBJ2-1, with D perhaps matching TRBD1 or TRBD2 (6 bases each). V was shortened by 6 bases and J by 1 base, with 13 bases between the two germline ends. Germline CDR1 GTSNPN, CDR2 SVGIG (reference sequence). This CDR3 has 14 amino acids. The CDR3: CACTRGASYNEQFF. CDR3 bases: TGTGCCTGCACGAGGGGGGCATCCTACAATGAGCAGTTCTTC.

The rearrangement links TRBV19 to TRBJ1-5, with 7 bases identical to TRBD1. This CDR3 is 15 amino acids long. Germline V CDR1 and CDR2: LNHDA, SQIVND (reference sequence). With 1 base clipped from V and 6 bases from J, the junction kept 6 bases outside the gene matches. DNA for the CDR3: TGTGCCAGTAGTATAGCGGAAAGGGGGCGTCAGCCCCAGCATTTT. It encodes CASSIAERGRQPQHF. Variable domain in full (rest from reference TRBV19 and TRBJ1-5): DGGITQSPKYLFRKEGQNVTLSCEQNLNHDAMYWYRQDPGQGLRLIYYSQIVNDFQKGDIAEGYSVSREKKESFPLTVTSAQKNPTAFYLCASSIAERGRQPQHFGDGTRLSIL.

V gene TRBV21-1 combines with J gene TRBJ1-3; whether TRBD1, the table's D call, matches the DNA was not checked. TRBV21-1 is termed a pseudogene. The CDR3 spans 15 residues. Written as DNA, the CDR3 is TGTGCCAGCAGCCTCAAGCCAGGGCTCGGAAACACCATATATTTT. Translation: CASSLKPGLGNTIYF.

V gene TRBV6-5 combines with J gene TRBJ1-5, with a tentative D call TRBD1 (5 bases). Trimming took off 6 bases at V and 5 bases at J, with 11 bases between the two ends. The CDR3 has 13 amino acids. Germline V gene sequence: CDR1 MNHEY, CDR2 SVGAGI. CDR3 sequence reads: CASRGQRHQPQHF. CDR3 in DNA: TGTGCCAGCAGGGGGCAGCGCCATCAGCCCCAGCATTTT.

The chain uses TRBV7-6 and TRBJ1-4, with a possible D match to TRBD1 (5 bases). CDR3 length: 15 amino acids. Germline values: CDR1 SGHVS, CDR2 FNYEAQ. Trimming removed 1 base from V and 5 bases from J, with 11 bases in between. CDR3 sequence (DNA): TGTGCCAGCAGCTTAGGGTACAGGTTAAATGAAAAACTGTTTTTT. It is translated as CASSLGYRLNEKLFF.

The chain employs TRBV24-1 and TRBJ1-1; the D is unclear. The CDR3 loop spans 15 amino acids. Germline V gene lookup returns CDR1 KGHDR and CDR2 SFDVKD. The V and J ends lost 2 bases and 7 bases respectively, with 16 bases between them. The CDR3 sequence: CATSDSLGVLGEAFF. DNA of the CDR3: TGTGCCACCAGTGATTCGCTGGGCGTTCTGGGTGAAGCTTTCTTT.

This chain uses TRBV2 with TRBJ1-5, with D uncertain. Germline V gene data show CDR1 as SNHLY and CDR2 as FYNNEI. The CDR3 runs to 13 residues. V was cut by 1 base and J by 9 bases, with 10 bases left in between. CDR3 in DNA: TGTGCCAGCAGTGAAGTAGTGGCCGGGCCCCAGCATTTT. It yields the protein CASSEVVAGPQHF.

The chain combines TRBV29-1 with TRBJ2-6; D not certain. Germline V CDR1 and CDR2: SQVTM, ANQGSEA. The ends were cut back, 1 base at V and 0 bases at J, with 13 bases in the middle. This CDR3 comprises 17 residues. The CDR3 DNA sequence: TGCAGCGTTGAAGTTGGTACTAAAACCTCTGGGGCCAACGTCCTGACTTTC. The encoded protein is CSVEVGTKTSGANVLTF.

The chain links TRBV3-1 (or the pseudogene TRBV3-2) to TRBJ1-2, with 7 bases matching TRBD1. This CDR3 region has 14 residues. Germline V gives CDR1 LGHDT, CDR2 YNNKEL (reference sequence). Trimming removed 5 bases from V and 8 bases from J; junction bases left unmatched: 11. The CDR3 loop is CASSTRDRVGGYTF. The CDR3 DNA reads as TGTGCCAGCAGCACCCGAGACAGGGTAGGCGGCTACACCTTC.

The chain has TRBV9 and TRBJ2-3, with D uncertain. Germline V gives CDR1 SGDLS, CDR2 YYNGEE. There are 14 residues in the CDR3. V lost 0 bases to trimming and J lost 1 base, with 6 bases between them. CDR3 residues: CASSVVSRTDTQYF. The CDR3 nucleotides are TGTGCCAGCAGCGTAGTGTCCCGCACAGATACGCAGTATTTT.

The CDR3: CASSADLTGELFF. The CDR3 nucleotides read TGTGCCAGCAGCGCCGACCTCACCGGGGAGCTGTTTTTT. The chain employs TRBV4-2 and TRBJ2-2; D not certain. The ends were cut back, 5 bases at V and 4 bases at J, with 8 bases in the middle. The CDR3 runs to 13 residues. CDR1 is LGHNA, CDR2 YNFKEQ, per germline.

This chain uses TRBV6-6 with TRBJ2-3; a weak D match, TRBD1 (7 bases). This CDR3 spans 13 amino acids. In germline, CDR1 is MNHNY, CDR2 SVGAGI (reference sequence). V was pared by 6 bases and J by 2 bases, with 9 bases between. CDR3: CASSRGATDTQYF. CDR3 nucleotides: TGTGCCAGCAGCAGGGGGGCCACAGATACGCAGTATTTT.

V is TRBV28 and J is TRBJ1-5; unclear D gene. In germline, CDR1 is MDHEN, CDR2 SYDVKM. The CDR3 totals 11 residues. The V end lost 2 bases, the J end lost 8 bases, and 4 bases lay between the germline ends. CDR3 sequence (DNA): TGTGCCAGCAGTTTAATGGAGCCCCAGCATTTT. This sequence encodes CASSLMEPQHF.